The entry that follows covers one T cell receptor beta chain sequence. Its antigen remains unknown. The sample comes from a study of cytotoxic CD8 clonotypes in ibrutinib-treated CLL. Turning to the study itself: The group held 11 relapsed/refractory and about 15 treatment-naive patients, with roughly 17 IGHV unmutated. About 25 partial and 2 complete responses; at median 68 months, approximately 14 remitted, roughly 12 progressed.

Regarding the study as a whole: Clonality increased with ibrutinib response but returned toward baseline at progression.

TCRdb's table, derived via immunoSEQ multiplex PCR, lists solely in-frame clones and lacks some. The repertoire has about 130,000 clones, 79% of them found once; the top ten carry roughly 13%. This CDR3 region has 16 residues. The germline V gene encodes CDR1 SNHLY and CDR2 FYNNEI. Trimming cost V 6 bases and J 7 bases; bases outside gene matches: 16. V usage is TRBV2 and J usage is TRBJ2-7; 9 nucleotides agree with TRBD1. The sequencing used PBMCs, collected after 12 months of ibrutinib treatment. This receptor was taken from a human donor with chronic lymphocytic leukemia. The CDR3 protein is CASRKSLQGASREQYF. The CDR3 coding sequence is TGTGCCAGCAGAAAATCCTTACAGGGGGCGAGTAGGGAGCAGTACTTC. The full variable domain, completed using reference TRBV2 and TRBJ2-7, is EPEVTQTPSHQVTQMGQEVILRCVPISNHLYFYWYRQILGQKVEFLVSFYNNEISEKSEIFDDQFSVERPDGSNFTLKIRSTKLEDSAMYFCASRKSLQGASREQYFGPGTRLTVT.